This paragraph covers one TCR beta chain sequence. As yet, its antigen is unknown. This entry comes from a study of CXCR3-negative and CXCR3-positive naive CD8 T cells. Study-level points and caveats: Expression of CXCR3 was partially reduced after cryopreservation, and fresh PBMCs were used in most assays.

CDR1 and CDR2 from the germline V gene are SEHNR and FQNEAQ (reference sequence). The CDR3 spans 16 residues. UMI-labeled 5' RACE yielded the TRB cDNA libraries. For each CDR3 protein, TCRdb gives one entry from its re-call of the 5' RACE reads, without DNA. Across 100,000 to 150,000 distinct CDR3 sequences, the top ten clones capture 0.49% of the sample. The sequence came from a human donor in good health. Some clones in this sample may be carry-over from other donors' samples. The sequencing sample was made of naive CXCR3- CD8+ T cells from blood. The subset here: CD45RO-CCR7+CD27+CD95- naive CD8+ T cells lacking CXCR3 (TNR3-). The gene calls are TRBV7-9 and TRBJ2-7; TCRdb picks TRBD1, but there is no DNA to check that call. CDR3 residues: CASSPPGTESSYEQYF. The variable domain in full, completed from reference TRBV7-9 and TRBJ2-7, reads DTGVSQNPRHKITKRGQNVTFRCDPISEHNRLYWYRQTLGQGPEFLTYFQNEAQLEKSRLLSDRFSAERPKGSFSTLEIQRTEQGDSAMYLCASSPPGTESSYEQYFGPGTRLTVT.